This T cell receptor (beta chain) was profiled in a study of blood T cell repertoires in COVID-19. Study-level information: Sources were T cells, B-cell-depleted T cells, or PBMCs; the material itself was cDNA or gDNA.

Germline values: CDR1 LNHDA, CDR2 SQIVND (reference sequence). There are 13 residues in the CDR3. V was trimmed by 5 bases and J by 0 bases, leaving 5 bases between them. Sequencing was performed with immunoSEQ multiplex PCR; in TCRdb, only in-frame clones are kept and a portion is missing. This repertoire shows 32,000 or so clones, around 90% found once; its top ten account for about 65%. The chain recombines TRBV19 with TRBJ1-5; no reliable D call. What was sequenced was peripheral blood. The origin of this receptor is a man aged 70-80 years with acute or convalescent COVID-19. The CDR3 reads CASSPDSNQPQHF. DNA of the CDR3: TGTGCCAGTAGTCCAGATAGCAATCAGCCCCAGCATTTT.